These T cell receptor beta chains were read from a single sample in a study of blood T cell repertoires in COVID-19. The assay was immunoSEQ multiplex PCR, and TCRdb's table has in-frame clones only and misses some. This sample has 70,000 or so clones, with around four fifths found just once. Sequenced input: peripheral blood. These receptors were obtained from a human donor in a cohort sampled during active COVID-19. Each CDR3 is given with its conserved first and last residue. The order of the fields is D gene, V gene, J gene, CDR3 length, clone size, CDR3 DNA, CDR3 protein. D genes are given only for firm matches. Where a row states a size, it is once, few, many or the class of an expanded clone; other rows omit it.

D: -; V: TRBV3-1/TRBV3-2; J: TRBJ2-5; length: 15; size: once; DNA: TGTGCCAGCAGCCGACTTTCCAGGGGGGATGTGACCCAGTACTTC; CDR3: CASSRLSRGDVTQYF
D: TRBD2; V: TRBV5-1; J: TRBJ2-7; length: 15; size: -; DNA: TGCGCCAGCAGCTGGGGACTAGCGGGACTGTACGAGCAGTACTTC; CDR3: CASSWGLAGLYEQYF
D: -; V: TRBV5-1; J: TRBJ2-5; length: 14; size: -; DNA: TGCGCCAGCAGCTTTTATCAGGGTGGGGAGACCCAGTACTTC; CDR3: CASSFYQGGETQYF
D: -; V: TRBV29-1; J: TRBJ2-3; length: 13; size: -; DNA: TGCAGCGCTACGTTACGGTACACAGATACGCAGTATTTT; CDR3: CSATLRYTDTQYF
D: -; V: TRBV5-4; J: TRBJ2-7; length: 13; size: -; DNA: TGTGCCAGCAGCGGGCTAGCGAGGGACGAGCAGTACTTC; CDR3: CASSGLARDEQYF
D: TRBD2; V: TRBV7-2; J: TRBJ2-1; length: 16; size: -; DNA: TGTGCCAGCAGCTTAGGTAGGGCGGGAGGATCCAATGAGCAGTTCTTC; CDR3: CASSLGRAGGSNEQFF
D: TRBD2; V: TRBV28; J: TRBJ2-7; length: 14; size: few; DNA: TGTGCCAGCATCGATAGCGGGAGATCCTACGAGCAGTACTTC; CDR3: CASIDSGRSYEQYF
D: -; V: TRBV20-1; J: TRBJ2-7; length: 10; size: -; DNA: TGCAGTGCGCGAGAGTACGAGCAGTACTTC; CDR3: CSAREYEQYF
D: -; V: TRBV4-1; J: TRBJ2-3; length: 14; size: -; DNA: TGCGCCAGCAGCCAAGATAGCGGAACTAGGACGCAGTATTTT; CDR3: CASSQDSGTRTQYF
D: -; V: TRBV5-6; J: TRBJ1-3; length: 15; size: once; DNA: TGTGCCAGCAGCTTTTATGCAGCGGCGGGGAACACCATATATTTT; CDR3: CASSFYAAAGNTIYF
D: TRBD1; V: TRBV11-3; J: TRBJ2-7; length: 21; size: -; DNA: TGTGCCAGCAGCTCAGACTTACCGGGACAGGGGGCCTATTACCTCTCCTACGAGCAGTACTTC; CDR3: CASSSDLPGQGAYYLSYEQYF
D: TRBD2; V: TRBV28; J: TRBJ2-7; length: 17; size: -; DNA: TGTGCCAGCAGTTCATCGGGCCTAGCGGGAGGCTCCTACGAGCAGTACTTC; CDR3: CASSSSGLAGGSYEQYF
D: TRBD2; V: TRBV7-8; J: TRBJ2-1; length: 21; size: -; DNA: TGTGCCAGCAGCTTAGTTCTGGGACTAGCGGGAGGGCCTAACGGCTACAATGAGCAGTTCTTC; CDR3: CASSLVLGLAGGPNGYNEQFF
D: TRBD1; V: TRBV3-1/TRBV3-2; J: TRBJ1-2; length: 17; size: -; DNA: TGTGCCAGCAGCCAAGATTTAGGGACAGGGGTTGGCCATGGCTACACCTTC; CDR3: CASSQDLGTGVGHGYTF
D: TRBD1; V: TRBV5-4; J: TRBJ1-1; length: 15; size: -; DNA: TGTGCCAGCAGCTTGGGGACAGGGGGGACCACTGAAGCTTTCTTT; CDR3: CASSLGTGGTTEAFF
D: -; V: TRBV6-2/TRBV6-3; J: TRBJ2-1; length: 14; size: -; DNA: TGTGCCAGCAGTCGCGGACTGGGTTACAATGAGCAGTTCTTC; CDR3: CASSRGLGYNEQFF
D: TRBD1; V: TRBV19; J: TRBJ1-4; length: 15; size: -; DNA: TGTGCCAGTAGTCCCCCAGGGGGAACCTTCGAAAAACTGTTTTTT; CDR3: CASSPPGGTFEKLFF
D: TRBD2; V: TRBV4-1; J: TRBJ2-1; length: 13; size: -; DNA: TGCGCCAGCAGCCAAGGTAGCGGGGATGAGCAGTTCTTC; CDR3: CASSQGSGDEQFF
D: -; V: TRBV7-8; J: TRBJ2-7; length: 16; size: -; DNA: TGTGCCAGCAGCTTGACGGGGAAGGGGGAGTCGTACGAGCAGTACTTC; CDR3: CASSLTGKGESYEQYF
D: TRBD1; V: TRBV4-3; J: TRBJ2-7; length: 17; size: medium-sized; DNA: TGCGCCAGCAGCCAAGATTCTGGAGGGACAGGGGGGTACGAGCAGTACTTC; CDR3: CASSQDSGGTGGYEQYF
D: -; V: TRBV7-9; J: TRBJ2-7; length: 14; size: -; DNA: TGTGCCAGCAGCTTCGGGGGGCAGGCGGACGAGCAGTACTTC; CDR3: CASSFGGQADEQYF
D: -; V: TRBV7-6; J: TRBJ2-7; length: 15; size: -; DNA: TGTGCCAGCAGCCCCCAGCCCGCAGGGGCCTACGAGCAGTACTTC; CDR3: CASSPQPAGAYEQYF
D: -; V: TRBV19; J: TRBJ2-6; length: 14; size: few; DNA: TGTGCCAGTCTACACAGGGCTGGGGCCAACGTCCTGACTTTC; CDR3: CASLHRAGANVLTF
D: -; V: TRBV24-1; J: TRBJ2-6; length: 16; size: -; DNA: TGTGCCACCGGCCCCGGGACACCTTCTGGGGCCAACGTCCTGACTTTC; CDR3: CATGPGTPSGANVLTF
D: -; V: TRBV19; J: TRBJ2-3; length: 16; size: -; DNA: TGTGCCAGTAGTGGCCGGCGTTCGGGTTTTACAGATACGCAGTATTTT; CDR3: CASSGRRSGFTDTQYF
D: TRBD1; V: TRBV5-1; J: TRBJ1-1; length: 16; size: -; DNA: TGCGCCAGCAGCTTGGGACAGGGGGCGCAGAACACTGAAGCTTTCTTT; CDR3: CASSLGQGAQNTEAFF
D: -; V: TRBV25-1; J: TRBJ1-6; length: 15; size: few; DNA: TGTGCCAGCAGTCAACCCGGACTCAGTAATTCACCCCTCCACTTT; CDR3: CASSQPGLSNSPLHF
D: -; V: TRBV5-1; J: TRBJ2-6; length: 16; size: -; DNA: TGCGCCAGCAGCTTGCCGGAGAGCTCTGGGGCCAACGTCCTGACTTTC; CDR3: CASSLPESSGANVLTF
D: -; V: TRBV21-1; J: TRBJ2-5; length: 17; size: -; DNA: TGTGCCAGCAGCAAAGGAACCCTAGCGGGATACCAAGAGACCCAGTACTTC; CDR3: CASSKGTLAGYQETQYF
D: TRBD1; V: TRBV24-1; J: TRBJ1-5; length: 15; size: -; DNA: TGTGCCACCAGTGAAGGGACAGGAGGCAATCAGCCCCAGCATTTT; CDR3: CATSEGTGGNQPQHF
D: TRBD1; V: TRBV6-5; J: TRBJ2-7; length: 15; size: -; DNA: TGTGCCAGCAGTTCGGGACAGGGACTCGCCTACGAGCAGTACTTC; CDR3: CASSSGQGLAYEQYF
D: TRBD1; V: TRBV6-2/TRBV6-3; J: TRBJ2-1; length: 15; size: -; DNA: TGTGCCAGCAGTTGGGACAGTCTAGCAAGGAATGAGCAGTTCTTC; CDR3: CASSWDSLARNEQFF
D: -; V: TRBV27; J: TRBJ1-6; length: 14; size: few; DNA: TGTGCCAGCAGTTTAGGGGCGAACTATTCACCCCTCCACTTT; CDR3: CASSLGANYSPLHF
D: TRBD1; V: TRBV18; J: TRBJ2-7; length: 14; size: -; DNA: TGTGCCAGCTCACAGACAGGGGTTAGCTACGAGCAGTACTTC; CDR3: CASSQTGVSYEQYF
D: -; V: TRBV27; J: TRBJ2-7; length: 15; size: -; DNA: TGTGCCAGCAGCCTCGACGGGGGACTCCGATTCGAGCAGTACTTC; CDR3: CASSLDGGLRFEQYF
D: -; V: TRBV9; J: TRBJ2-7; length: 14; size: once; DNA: TGTGCCAGCAGCCCCCGGTCGAGCTCCTACGAGCAGTACTTC; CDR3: CASSPRSSSYEQYF
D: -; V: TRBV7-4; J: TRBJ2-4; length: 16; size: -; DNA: TGTGCCAGCACCGTGGGGAGGCCTCCAGCCAAAAACATTCAGTACTTC; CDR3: CASTVGRPPAKNIQYF
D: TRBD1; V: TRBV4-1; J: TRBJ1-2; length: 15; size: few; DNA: TGCGCCAGCAGCCAGGGACAGCCCAGTAACTATGGCTACACCTTC; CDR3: CASSQGQPSNYGYTF
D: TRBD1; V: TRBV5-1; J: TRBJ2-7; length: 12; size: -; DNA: TGCGCCAGCAGCGTCAGGGGGCGCGAGCAGTACTTC; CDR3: CASSVRGREQYF
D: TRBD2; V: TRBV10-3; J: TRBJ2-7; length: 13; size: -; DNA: TGTGCCATCAGCCCGGGACTAGTAAGCGAGCAGTACTTC; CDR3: CAISPGLVSEQYF
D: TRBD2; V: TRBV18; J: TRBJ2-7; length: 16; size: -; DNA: TGTGCCAGCTCACAGAATCTCCGGACTAGTTCTAACGAGCAGTACTTC; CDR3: CASSQNLRTSSNEQYF
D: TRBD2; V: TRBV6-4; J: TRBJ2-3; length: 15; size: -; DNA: TGTGCCAGCAGTCCGACTAGCGGGAGCACAGATACGCAGTATTTT; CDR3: CASSPTSGSTDTQYF
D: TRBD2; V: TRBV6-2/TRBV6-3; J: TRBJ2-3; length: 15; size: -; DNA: TGTGCCAGCAGTCGACTAGCGGAGACCACAGATACGCAGTATTTT; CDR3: CASSRLAETTDTQYF
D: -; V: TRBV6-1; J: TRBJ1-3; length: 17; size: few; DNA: TGTGCCAGCAGTGAAGAATTAACAGGCCTCTCTGGAAACACCATATATTTT; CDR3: CASSEELTGLSGNTIYF
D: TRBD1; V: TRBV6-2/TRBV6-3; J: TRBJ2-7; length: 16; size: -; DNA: TGTGCCAGCAGTTACCCCACGGCAGGGGGCTCATCCGAGCAGTACTTC; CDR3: CASSYPTAGGSSEQYF
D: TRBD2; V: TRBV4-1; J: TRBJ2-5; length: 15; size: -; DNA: TGCGCCAGCAGCCAACTAGCGGGAGGGCCGGAGACCCAGTACTTC; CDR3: CASSQLAGGPETQYF
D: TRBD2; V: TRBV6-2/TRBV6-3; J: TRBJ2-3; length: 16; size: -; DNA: TGTGCCAGCAGTTACGAAGCGGGAAGGAGCACAGATACGCAGTATTTT; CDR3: CASSYEAGRSTDTQYF
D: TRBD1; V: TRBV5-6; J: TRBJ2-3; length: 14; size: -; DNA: TGTGCCAGCAGCTTGGCCAGGGGGACAGATACGCAGTATTTT; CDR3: CASSLARGTDTQYF